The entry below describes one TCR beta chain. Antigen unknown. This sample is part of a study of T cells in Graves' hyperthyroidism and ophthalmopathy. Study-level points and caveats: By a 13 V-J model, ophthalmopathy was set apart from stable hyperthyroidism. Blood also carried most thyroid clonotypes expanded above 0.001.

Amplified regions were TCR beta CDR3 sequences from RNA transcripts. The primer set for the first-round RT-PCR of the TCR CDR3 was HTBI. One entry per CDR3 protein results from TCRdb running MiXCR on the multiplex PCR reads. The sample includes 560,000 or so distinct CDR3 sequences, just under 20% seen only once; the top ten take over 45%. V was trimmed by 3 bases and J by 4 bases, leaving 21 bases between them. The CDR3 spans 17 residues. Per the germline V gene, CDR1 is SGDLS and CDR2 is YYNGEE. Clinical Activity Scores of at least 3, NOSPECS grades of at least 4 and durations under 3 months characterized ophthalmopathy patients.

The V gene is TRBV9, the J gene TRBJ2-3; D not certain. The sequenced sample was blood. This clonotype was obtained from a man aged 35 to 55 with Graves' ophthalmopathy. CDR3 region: CASSDPRESRSPDTQYF. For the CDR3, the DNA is TGTGCCAGCAGCGACCCCCGAGAGTCGAGGTCCCCAGATACGCAGTATTTT.